This TCR beta chain was sequenced in a study of PD-L1 blockade in urothelial cancer. The overall study: Samples came from 3 weeks, at the second dose, and 6 weeks into treatment.

Each PCR reaction had synthetic TCR analog templates spiked into it. Produced via immunoSEQ multiplex PCR; TCRdb's table is partial and in-frame only. The sample holds 55,000 to 85,000 clones, about 88% seen once. The V end was cut by 4 bases, the J end by 7 bases, with 14 bases between. In germline, CDR1 is SGDLS, CDR2 YYNGEE. This CDR3 comprises 14 residues. The chain is built from TRBV9 and TRBJ2-2; perhaps TRBD1 as D (6 bases). This clonotype was sampled from a man aged 60-69 years with urothelial cancer. This material consisted of PBMCs, taken around atezolizumab (anti-PD-L1) treatment. CDR3 nucleotide sequence: TGTGCCAGCAGCCCAGCGAGGGGGTACGGGGAGCTGTTTTTT. Translated, it gives CASSPARGYGELFF.